This T cell receptor (beta chain) is drawn from a study of blood T cell repertoires in COVID-19. The CDR3 totals 13 residues. Germline CDR1 LGHNT, CDR2 FRNRAP. Trimming left V 3 bases short and J 3 bases short, with 6 bases between. Produced via immunoSEQ multiplex PCR; TCRdb's table is partial and in-frame only. The sample records 250,000 to 300,000 clones, around 87% being singletons. Sequencing used peripheral blood. This chain joins TRBV12-5 and TRBJ2-1; D call uncertain. This receptor was obtained from a woman aged 60-75 years with COVID-19, enrolled during active disease. The CDR3 region is CASGLTGYNEQFF. For the CDR3, the DNA is TGTGCTAGTGGTTTAACGGGCTACAATGAGCAGTTCTTC.